The clone carrying this T cell receptor (beta chain) was detected only a few times. What it binds is not known. Time point indicated: sample taken at primary tumor resection. The study sequenced unsorted whole RNA from tumor, nontumor lung or frozen PBMC. This sample was included in a study of spatial heterogeneity in lung cancer. Study as a whole: Sequences of the beta chain were consistently detected in greater numbers than alpha-chain sequences.

The CDR3 sequence is 13 residues long. Germline V lookup: CDR1 ENHRY, CDR2 SYGVKD. V shed 6 bases, J shed 2 bases, and the junction held 3 bases outside the gene matches. TCRdb analysed the 5' RACE reads with MiXCR anew, one entry per CDR3 protein. The sample carries about 40,000 distinct CDR3 sequences, roughly 5.2% recorded once. Whole-study results and caveats: Relative to follow-up, resection was when ubiquitous expanded tumor TCRs appeared more in blood.

The sequencing here drew on PBMCs, taken at surgery. The sequence was obtained from a female donor with early-stage non-small cell lung cancer. The chain carries TRBV10-3 and TRBJ2-7, with 8 bases that match TRBD2. The CDR3 DNA follows: TGTGCCATCAGGGTCGGGGGGGCCTACGAGCAGTACTTC. This sequence encodes CAIRVGGAYEQYF.